This TCR beta chain was identified during a study of blood T cells in healthy people across ages. Then a second PCR, running roughly 7 to 11 cycles, was carried out with a sample-barcoded 5' primer and a J-beta primer mix. TCRdb independently ran MiXCR on the 5' RACE reads; one entry per CDR3 protein. The table shows around 1.5 million distinct CDR3 sequences, with approximately 59% occurring only once. Findings and caveats of the study: Older age went with lower TCR beta diversity per million T cells, in a roughly linear way.

In the case of this clonotype: Its target is unknown.

The CDR3 spans 15 residues. The germline V gene has CDR1 DFQATT and CDR2 SNEGSKA (reference sequence). The V end was cut by 0 bases, the J end by 8 bases, with 14 bases between. This clonotype originated in a man between 18 and 35 years old in good health. The genes are TRBV20-1 and TRBJ1-6; D is undetermined. Sequencing was performed on blood. The CDR3, as DNA: TGCAGTGCTAGAGATCACGTTAGAATCGATTCACCCCTCCACTTT. This translates into CSARDHVRIDSPLHF.